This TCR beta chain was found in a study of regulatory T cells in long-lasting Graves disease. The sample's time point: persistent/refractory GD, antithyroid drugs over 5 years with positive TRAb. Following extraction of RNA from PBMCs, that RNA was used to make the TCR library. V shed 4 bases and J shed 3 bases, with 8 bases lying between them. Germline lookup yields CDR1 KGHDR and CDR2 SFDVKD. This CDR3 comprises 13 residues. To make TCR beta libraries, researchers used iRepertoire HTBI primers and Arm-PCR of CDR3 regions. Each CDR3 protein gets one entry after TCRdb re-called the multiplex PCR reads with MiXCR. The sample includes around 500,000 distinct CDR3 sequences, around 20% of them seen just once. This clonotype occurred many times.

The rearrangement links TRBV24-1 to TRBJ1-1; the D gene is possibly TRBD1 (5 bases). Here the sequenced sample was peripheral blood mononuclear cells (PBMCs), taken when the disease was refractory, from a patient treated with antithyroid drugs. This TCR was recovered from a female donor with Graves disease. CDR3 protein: CATSEDTDTEAFF. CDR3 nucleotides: TGTGCCACCAGTGAGGACACTGACACTGAAGCTTTCTTT.